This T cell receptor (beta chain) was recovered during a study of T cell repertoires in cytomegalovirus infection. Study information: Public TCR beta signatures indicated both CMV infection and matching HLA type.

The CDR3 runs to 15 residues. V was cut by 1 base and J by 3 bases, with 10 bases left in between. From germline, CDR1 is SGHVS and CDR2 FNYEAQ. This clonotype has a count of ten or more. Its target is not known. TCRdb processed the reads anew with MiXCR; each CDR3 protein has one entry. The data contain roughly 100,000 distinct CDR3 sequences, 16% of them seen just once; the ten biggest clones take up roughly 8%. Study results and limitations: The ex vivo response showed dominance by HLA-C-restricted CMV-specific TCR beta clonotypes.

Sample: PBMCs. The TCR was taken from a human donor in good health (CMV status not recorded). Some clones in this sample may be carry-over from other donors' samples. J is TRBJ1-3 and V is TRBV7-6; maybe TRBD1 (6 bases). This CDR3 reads CASSLGTEYGNTIYF. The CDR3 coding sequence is TGTGCCAGCAGCTTAGGGACAGAATATGGAAACACCATATATTTT. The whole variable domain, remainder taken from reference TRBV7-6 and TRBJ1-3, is GAGVSQSPRYKVTKRGQDVALRCDPISGHVSLYWYRQALGQGPEFLTYFNYEAQQDKSGLPNDRFSAERPEGSISTLTIQRTEQRDSAMYRCASSLGTEYGNTIYFGEGSWLTVV.